Below, 11 T cell receptor beta chains from the same sample are listed, as sequenced in a study of CDR3 diversity in severe acne. MiXCR, applied by TCRdb to the PCR reads, yields one record per CDR3 protein. The sample consists of 100,000 or so distinct CDR3 sequences, approximately 47% of them appearing once. The specimen was blood. These receptors originate from a male donor with acne.

As regards this clonotype: A much larger clone is a single base away; this may be a read error. CDR3 region: CASRYGVATDTQYF. In DNA, the CDR3 is TGTGCCAGCAGATATGGGGTAGCCACAGATACGCAGTATTTT. The chain carries TRBV6-1 and TRBJ2-3; D gene unclear. The germline V and J ends were trimmed by 6 bases and 2 bases, with 12 bases remaining between them. The CDR3 spans 14 residues. Germline V gene sequence: CDR1 MNHNS, CDR2 SASEGT.

The V and J genes are TRBV24-1 and TRBJ2-3; 10 positions agree with TRBD1. The CDR3 spans 16 residues. Looked up from germline, CDR1 is KGHDR and CDR2 is SFDVKD. Germline trimming cut 1 base from V and 7 bases from J; bases unmatched to any gene: 7. The CDR3, as DNA: TGTGCCACCAGTGATTTACCGACAGGGGGCCGATATACGCAGTATTTT. Encoded protein: CATSDLPTGGRYTQYF.

This clonotype has a count of ten or more. CDR3: CASSLFLGQPQHF. As DNA, the CDR3 is TGTGCCAGCAGTTTATTCCTCGGTCAGCCCCAGCATTTT. The chain couples TRBV12-3 or TRBV12-4 to TRBJ1-5; D not certain. The CDR3 contains 13 residues. Trimming removed 2 bases from V and 6 bases from J, with 8 bases in between.

This clonotype has only a few counts. The rearrangement links TRBV20-1 to TRBJ2-5; 9 nucleotides agree with TRBD2. Germline CDR1 and CDR2: DFQATT and SNEGSKA (reference sequence). The V segment lost 3 bases and the J segment 7 bases; nucleotides outside the gene matches: 3. The CDR3 length is 12 residues. The CDR3 bases are TGCAGTGCTAGTTTGCGGGAGGGGACCCAGTACTTC. The encoded protein is CSASLREGTQYF.

The genes are TRBV27 and TRBJ2-5; 10 nucleotides align to TRBD1. This CDR3 region has 15 residues. V lost 4 bases and J lost 6; bases outside the gene matches: 8. The germline V gene has CDR1 MNHEY and CDR2 SMNVEV (reference sequence). CDR3 DNA: TGTGCCAGCAGTTGGGACAGGGGAGGTATGAAGACCCAGTACTTC. Translating it yields CASSWDRGGMKTQYF.

This clonotype was counted at least ten times. The V and J genes are TRBV12-3 or TRBV12-4 and TRBJ2-5; 10 bases line up with TRBD2. J was trimmed by 4 bases and V by 7 bases; bases with no gene match: 6. There are 14 residues in the CDR3. The CDR3 loop is CASTTSGAGETQYF. CDR3 sequence (DNA): TGTGCCAGCACCACTAGCGGGGCGGGAGAGACCCAGTACTTC.

This clonotype was found a few times. This may arise from a read error, as a much more abundant clone is one base away. V gene TRBV7-9 combines with J gene TRBJ2-7; TRBD1 is a possible D gene (6 bases). CDR1 SEHNR and CDR2 FQNEAQ come from the germline V gene (reference sequence). The CDR3 extends over 14 amino acids. The chain's CDR3 is CAGSLEGHRPEQYF. The CDR3 nucleotides are TGTGCCGGCAGCTTAGAGGGACACCGTCCCGAGCAGTACTTC.

The chain is built from TRBV10-3 and TRBJ1-6; D gene ambiguous. There are 14 residues in the CDR3. Germline V gene sequence: CDR1 ENHRY, CDR2 SYGVKD. V was clipped by 5 bases and J by 7 bases, with 12 bases between them. The CDR3 is CAISRATENSPLHF. In DNA, the CDR3 is TGTGCCATCAGTCGGGCAACAGAAAATTCACCCCTCCACTTT.

The genes are TRBV24-1 and TRBJ2-5; 8 nucleotides align to TRBD1. The trim removed 3 bases at V and 5 bases at J, leaving 7 bases unmatched. Germline-derived CDR1 and CDR2 are KGHDR and SFDVKD. This CDR3 has 15 amino acids. CDR3 loop: CATSDGQGVRETQYF. CDR3 coding DNA: TGTGCCACCAGTGATGGACAGGGTGTGAGGGAGACCCAGTACTTC.

The chain joins TRBV9 to TRBJ2-2; no clear D gene. The ends were cut back, 0 bases at V and 1 base at J, with 7 bases in the middle. Germline values: CDR1 SGDLS, CDR2 YYNGEE. The CDR3 loop spans 15 amino acids. The CDR3 bases are TGTGCCAGCAGCGTAGAAACAGTGAACACCGGGGAGCTGTTTTTT. This gives the protein CASSVETVNTGELFF.

With respect to this clonotype: A read error is possible here, since a much larger clone lies one base away. CDR3 coding DNA: TGTGCCAGCCAGGCGGGACAGGGAGGGGGTAACTATGGCTACACCTTC. The encoded protein is CASQAGQGGGNYGYTF. The chain carries TRBV2 and TRBJ1-2; 9 nucleotides line up with TRBD1. The CDR3 runs to 16 residues. The germline V gene has CDR1 SNHLY and CDR2 FYNNEI. Losses at the gene ends were 8 bases for V and 1 base for J; bases not matched to a gene: 11.